Listed here are 25 T cell receptor beta chains from one sample, sequenced in a study of blood T cell repertoires in COVID-19. Measured with immunoSEQ multiplex PCR; TCRdb has only the in-frame clones, and not every one. Of 45,000 or so clones detected, 87% appear once; the ten largest clones hold approximately 2.1%. The sequenced sample consisted of peripheral blood. Receptor source: a woman at least 80 years old with COVID-19, enrolled during active disease.

The chain is built from TRBV27 and TRBJ1-5; 8 bases align to TRBD1. Germline V gives CDR1 MNHEY, CDR2 SMNVEV (reference sequence). This CDR3 is built from 16 residues. The junction had 9 bases not matched to a gene; V was cut back by 6 bases and J by 2 bases. CDR3 region: CASRTLDRGGNQPQHF. The CDR3 nucleotides are TGTGCCAGCAGGACTCTTGACAGGGGTGGCAATCAGCCCCAGCATTTT.

V and J are TRBV5-8 and TRBJ1-6, with D uncertain. The CDR3 covers 13 residues. V lost 4 bases, J lost 12 bases, and 14 bases lay in between. Germline lookup yields CDR1 SGHTS and CDR2 YDEGEE. The CDR3, as DNA: TGTGCCAGCAGCCTATACCGCAAGCAACCCCTCCACTTT. Encoded protein: CASSLYRKQPLHF.

This chain joins TRBV19 and TRBJ1-5, with no clear D. Per germline, CDR1 LNHDA and CDR2 SQIVND (reference sequence). This CDR3 comprises 16 residues. V lost 3 bases, J lost 0 bases, and 12 bases lay in between. The CDR3 loop reads CASSMLGHSSNQPQHF. The CDR3, as DNA: TGTGCCAGTAGTATGTTGGGCCATAGTAGCAATCAGCCCCAGCATTTT.

The chain employs TRBV7-8 and TRBJ1-3, with 7 bases that match TRBD1. The length of the CDR3 is 17 residues. Germline CDR1 is SGHVS and CDR2 is FQNEAQ. V was clipped by 5 bases and J by 1 base; unmatched bases: 11. DNA of the CDR3: TGTGCCAGCAGCCTAAAAGCTCCGGGACAGTCTGGAAACACCATATATTTT. Translation gives CASSLKAPGQSGNTIYF.

Points on this clone: Relative to the germline gene, one junction end is altered; a read error may explain this. This chain joins TRBV2 and TRBJ1-2; 7 positions match TRBD1. The CDR3 spans 15 residues. Per germline, CDR1 SNHLY and CDR2 FYNNEI. The CDR3 spells CASREDRGQIYGYTF. CDR3 DNA sequence: TGTGCCAGCAGGGAAGATAGGGGACAGATCTATGGCTACACCTTC. The full variable domain, its missing parts supplied by reference TRBV2 and TRBJ1-2, is EPEVTQTPSHQVTQMGQEVILRCVPISNHLYFYWYRQILGQKVEFLVSFYNNEISEKSEIFDDQFSVERPDGSNFTLKIRSTKLEDSAMYFCASREDRGQIYGYTFGSGTRLTVV.

The chain uses TRBV19 and TRBJ2-7; TRBD1 matches at 7 bases. The CDR3 runs 15 residues. J lost 2 bases, V lost 5 bases, and 9 bases had no gene match. Germline CDR1 reads LNHDA; CDR2 reads SQIVND (reference sequence). CDR3 sequence reads: CASSPTDRRPYEQYF. CDR3 coding DNA: TGTGCCAGTAGTCCGACGGACAGGAGACCCTACGAGCAGTACTTC.

V usage is TRBV6-5 and J usage is TRBJ1-4; TRBD1 matches 9 bases. This CDR3 is built from 15 residues. The J segment lost 5 bases and the V segment lost 5 bases, leaving 6 bases of the junction unmatched. CDR1 is MNHEY and CDR2 is SVGAGI in the germline V gene. The CDR3: CASSHTGTGNEKLFF. CDR3 DNA: TGTGCCAGCAGTCACACCGGGACAGGGAATGAAAAACTGTTTTTT.

A word on this clone: Compared with germline, one end of the junction differs, possibly owing to a read error. J is TRBJ2-7 and V is TRBV5-5; tentatively, D is TRBD2 (6 bases). CDR3 length equals 12 residues. The germline CDR1 and CDR2 sequences are SGHKS and YYEKEE (reference sequence). CDR3 in DNA: TGTGCCAGCAGCTTGGTCCCCACTAGCCGATCCTTC. Amino acid sequence: CASSLVPTSRSF.

A single count supports this clone. CDR3 loop: CASSQAHYEQYF. DNA of the CDR3: TGCGCCAGCAGCCAAGCCCACTACGAGCAGTACTTC. The chain couples TRBV5-1 to TRBJ2-7; D remains unclear. Trimming took 4 bases from V and 3 from J, leaving 8 bases between them. The germline V gene has CDR1 SGHRS and CDR2 YFSETQ. The length of the CDR3 is 12 residues.

This chain joins TRBV19 and TRBJ1-4, with D tentatively TRBD1 (6 bases). CDR1 is LNHDA and CDR2 is SQIVND in the germline V gene (reference sequence). CDR3 length: 15 residues. The CDR3 sequence is CASAYREGTNEKLFF. CDR3 coding DNA: TGTGCTTCAGCGTACAGGGAAGGCACTAATGAAAAACTGTTTTTT.

This clone was detected once. The CDR3 loop reads CASSLGGRPNTEAFF. CDR3 sequence (DNA): TGTGCCAGCAGCCTCGGAGGCAGACCGAACACTGAAGCTTTCTTT. The chain carries TRBV14 and TRBJ1-1; D remains ambiguous. Germline assignment: CDR1 SGHDN and CDR2 FVKESK. The CDR3 length is 15 residues. V was pared by 4 bases and J by 1 base, with 13 bases between. The full variable domain, in which reference TRBV14 and TRBJ1-1 provide the parts outside the CDR3, is EAGVTQFPSHSVIEKGQTVTLRCDPISGHDNLYWYRRVMGKEIKFLLHFVKESKQDESGMPNNRFLAERTGGTYSTLKVQPAELEDSGVYFCASSLGGRPNTEAFFGQGTRLTVV.

The gene calls are TRBV6-5 and TRBJ1-4; 7 bases are a match to TRBD1. This CDR3 is 15 amino acids long. Per germline, CDR1 MNHEY and CDR2 SVGAGI. The V segment lost 2 bases and the J segment 7 bases; nucleotides outside the gene matches: 7. In DNA form, the CDR3 reads TGTGCCAGCAGTTACCGTAGGGGGCAGGGTGAAAAACTGTTTTTT. Translating gives CASSYRRGQGEKLFF.

This clone showed up just a few times. The chain has TRBV6-6 and TRBJ1-4; D remains unclear. Trimming left V 6 bases short and J 4 bases short, with 9 bases between. The CDR3 is 13 amino acids. Germline CDR1 and CDR2: MNHNY and SVGAGI (reference sequence). CDR3 in amino acids: CASSRDFNEKLFF. CDR3 sequence (DNA): TGTGCCAGCAGCCGGGATTTTAATGAAAAACTGTTTTTT.

The CDR3 bases are TGTGCCAGCAGCTTACGGGCTAGCGGGAGAGGTGGTGAGCAGTTCTTC. The encoded protein is CASSLRASGRGGEQFF. The chain employs TRBV7-9 and TRBJ2-1; 10 bases line up with TRBD2. Germline V CDR1 and CDR2: SEHNR, FQNEAQ (reference sequence). CDR3 length equals 16 residues. J gave up 9 bases and V 2 bases, and 10 bases lay outside the gene matches.

The V call is TRBV14, the J call TRBJ1-2, with TRBD1 matching over 7 bases. CDR3 size: 14 residues. Germline V gives CDR1 SGHDN, CDR2 FVKESK. With 4 bases clipped from V and 1 base from J, the junction kept 3 bases outside the gene matches. In DNA, the CDR3 is TGTGCCAGCAGCCGGGGACAGCGTAACTATGGCTACACCTTC. The encoded protein is CASSRGQRNYGYTF.

The J gene is TRBJ1-1, the V gene TRBV18; 9 bases match TRBD1. The CDR3 is made up of 17 amino acids. From germline, CDR1 is KGHSH and CDR2 LQKENI. The trim removed 5 bases at V and 1 base at J, leaving 11 bases unmatched. Here the CDR3 reads CASSSKQGAKGNTEAFF. In DNA form, the CDR3 reads TGTGCCAGCTCATCAAAACAGGGGGCAAAGGGGAACACTGAAGCTTTCTTT.

This clone was observed a few times. The rearrangement uses TRBV5-1 and TRBJ2-2, with D unclear. Germline V lookup: CDR1 SGHRS, CDR2 YFSETQ. This CDR3 has 12 amino acids. V lost 3 bases to trimming and J lost 5 bases, with 5 bases between them. The CDR3 region is CASSYSTGELFF. The CDR3 coding sequence is TGCGCCAGCAGCTACTCGACCGGGGAGCTGTTTTTT.

The V and J genes are TRBV11-2 and TRBJ2-2; D is perhaps TRBD1 (6 bases). Trimming took off 8 bases at V and 7 bases at J, with 17 bases between the two ends. From germline, CDR1 is SGHAT and CDR2 FQNNGV. CDR3 length: 14 residues. This CDR3 reads CASGQLLSGGELFF. Here the CDR3 DNA reads TGTGCCAGCGGACAGCTCCTCAGCGGCGGGGAGCTGTTTTTT.

The chain joins TRBV25-1 to TRBJ2-1, with 9 bases lining up with TRBD1. The CDR3 has 15 amino acids. The germline CDR1 and CDR2 sequences are MGHDK and SYGVNS. With V trimmed by 7 bases and J by 13 bases, 17 bases remained unmatched. The CDR3 bases are TGTGCCAGCAAGCCTTCGAGGACAGGGGCCACTCGCCAGTTCTTC. It specifies CASKPSRTGATRQFF.

The chain uses TRBV13 and TRBJ2-2, with a weak D call TRBD1 (6 bases). The CDR3 consists of 17 residues. Trimming stripped 5 bases from V and 2 bases from J, with 18 bases between. The germline CDR1 and CDR2 sequences are PRHDT and FYEKMQ (reference sequence). CDR3 sequence: CASSLRTTGTNTGELFF. CDR3 coding DNA: TGTGCCAGCAGCCTCCGGACCACAGGGACCAACACCGGGGAGCTGTTTTTT.

The chain couples TRBV29-1 to TRBJ2-3, with D tentatively TRBD2 (6 bases). Germline V lookup: CDR1 SQVTM, CDR2 ANQGSEA. V was cut by 4 bases and J by 5 bases, with 13 bases left in between. The CDR3 has 13 amino acids. Here the CDR3 DNA reads TGCAGCGTTGTGGGCGGGATGAGAGATACGCAGTATTTT. This translates into CSVVGGMRDTQYF.

This clone showed up just a few times. The chain uses TRBV6-6 and TRBJ1-6; 8 positions match TRBD1. Germline loops: CDR1 MNHNY, CDR2 SVGAGI (reference sequence). V shed 6 bases and J 7 bases; nucleotides not matched to a gene: 8. The CDR3 sequence is 15 residues long. The CDR3 nucleotides read TGTGCCAGCAGGGGACAGGAGGCCCGAAATTCACCCCTCCACTTT. Its translation is CASRGQEARNSPLHF.

The chain is built from TRBV2 and TRBJ2-3; 7 bases map to TRBD2. The CDR3 runs 15 residues. Trimming took 1 base from V and 6 from J; bases not matched to a gene: 7. Germline V gene data show CDR1 as SNHLY and CDR2 as FYNNEI. The CDR3 nucleotides read TGTGCCAGCAGTGAAGGGCCGGGGAGGGACGATACGCAGTATTTT. Amino acid sequence: CASSEGPGRDDTQYF.

This clone was counted once. The V call is TRBV9, the J call TRBJ2-1, with D perhaps TRBD1 (5 bases). Deletions cut 4 bases from V and 9 bases from J, with 14 bases between. The CDR3 sequence is 13 residues long. The germline CDR1 and CDR2 sequences are SGDLS and YYNGEE. The CDR3 DNA reads TGTGCCAGCAGCCCCACTGGGGCCAGTGAGCAGTTCTTC. It yields the protein CASSPTGASEQFF. Drawing the rest from reference TRBV9 and TRBJ2-1, the complete variable domain is DSGVTQTPKHLITATGQRVTLRCSPRSGDLSVYWYQQSLDQGLQFLIQYYNGEERAKGNILERFSAQQFPDLHSELNLSSLELGDSALYFCASSPTGASEQFFGPGTRLTVL.

This rearrangement joins TRBV19 to TRBJ1-4; perhaps TRBD1 as D (5 bases). Germline CDR1 reads LNHDA; CDR2 reads SQIVND (reference sequence). The CDR3 runs to 19 residues. V was pared by 1 base and J by 3 bases, with 21 bases between. CDR3 sequence reads: CASSIVGWGRQPSNEKLFF. As DNA, the CDR3 is TGTGCCAGTAGTATAGTGGGATGGGGCCGACAACCCTCTAATGAAAAACTGTTTTTT.